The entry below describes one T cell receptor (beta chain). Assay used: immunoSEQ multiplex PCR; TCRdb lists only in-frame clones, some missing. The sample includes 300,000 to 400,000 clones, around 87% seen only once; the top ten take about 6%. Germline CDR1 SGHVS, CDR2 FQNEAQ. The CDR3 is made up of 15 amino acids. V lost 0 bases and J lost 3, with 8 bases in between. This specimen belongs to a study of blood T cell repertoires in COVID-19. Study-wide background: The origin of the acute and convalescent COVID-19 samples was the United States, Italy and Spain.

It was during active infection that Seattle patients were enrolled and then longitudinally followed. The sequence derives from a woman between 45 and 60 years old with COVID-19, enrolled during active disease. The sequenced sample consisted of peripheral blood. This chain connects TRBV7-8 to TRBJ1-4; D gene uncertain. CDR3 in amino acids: CASSLAEPPNEKLFF. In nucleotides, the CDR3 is TGTGCCAGCAGCTTAGCAGAGCCGCCTAATGAAAAACTGTTTTTT.